These 19 T cell receptor beta chains originate from one sample sequenced in a study of cytomegalovirus exposure and HLA in healthy donors listed by TCRdb under 2017. The library was generated by the immunoSEQ multiplex PCR assay. For the multiplex PCR, a mixture combining 60 forward primers for TCR Vbeta segments and 13 reverse primers for TCR Jbeta segments was used. Drawn from immuneACCESS, this table holds only the in-frame rearrangements with V and J called that TCRdb kept. Clones are partly lost; checked studies trace under half to an unresolved V gene and leave the rest unexplained. Across this sample there are around 250,000 clones, with approximately 81% seen only once. The ten top clones hold 7% to 9% of the sample. The sequenced material came from PBMCs. The source of these receptors is a woman in her fifties or sixties in good health and CMV-seropositive.

The chain has TRBV9 and TRBJ1-4; unclear D gene. The CDR3 loop spans 13 amino acids. Trimming left V 0 bases short and J 5 bases short, with 5 bases between. Germline values: CDR1 SGDLS, CDR2 YYNGEE. The CDR3 sequence: CASSVGPNEKLFF. The CDR3 bases are TGTGCCAGCAGCGTAGGGCCCAATGAAAAACTGTTTTTT.

The V gene is TRBV19, the J gene TRBJ2-1, with 9 bases that match TRBD1. CDR1 LNHDA and CDR2 SQIVND come from the germline V gene (reference sequence). The CDR3 covers 17 residues. Trimming took 10 bases from V and 5 from J; bases not matched to a gene: 18. This CDR3 is CATENGPGTGNNNEQFF. The CDR3 DNA reads TGTGCCACCGAAAATGGCCCCGGGACAGGGAACAACAATGAGCAGTTCTTC.

This clone was counted once. V gene TRBV6-1 combines with J gene TRBJ2-7, with 11 bases that match TRBD1. V shed 0 bases, J shed 10 bases, and the junction held 8 bases outside the gene matches. Germline V gives CDR1 MNHNS, CDR2 SASEGT. The CDR3 runs 15 residues. CDR3 sequence (DNA): TGTGCCAGCAGTGAAGCTTCCGGGACAGGGGGAGGACAGTACTTC. This sequence encodes CASSEASGTGGGQYF.

V and J are TRBV11-3 and TRBJ2-7; weak D call: TRBD2 (6 bases). This CDR3 contains 15 residues. V was shortened by 3 bases and J by 0 bases, with 12 bases between the two germline ends. The V gene's germline CDR1 is SGHNT and CDR2 YENEEA. The DNA for the CDR3 is TGTGCCAGCAGCTTTCGGGGAGGAAGCTCCTACGAGCAGTACTTC. Its protein is CASSFRGGSSYEQYF.

CDR3 amino acids: CASSSYLTDQPQHF. DNA of the CDR3: TGTGCCAGCAGCTCGTACCTGACTGATCAGCCCCAGCATTTT. The rearrangement joins TRBV7-9 to TRBJ1-5; D is ambiguous. Germline CDR1 is SEHNR and CDR2 is FQNEAQ (reference sequence). V lost 4 bases and J lost 5, with 12 bases in between. The CDR3 has 14 residues.

CDR3 in amino acids: CSVVWQSLDYGYTF. CDR3 in DNA: TGCAGCGTTGTTTGGCAGTCGTTGGACTATGGCTACACCTTC. The chain employs TRBV29-1 and TRBJ1-2, with unresolved D. The V end was cut by 4 bases, the J end by 3 bases, with 15 bases between. This CDR3 is built from 14 residues. CDR1 and CDR2 (germline): SQVTM, ANQGSEA.

The chain combines TRBV6-5 with TRBJ1-2; 10 bases agree with TRBD1. Germline lookup yields CDR1 MNHEY and CDR2 SVGAGI. This CDR3 has 13 residues. V was clipped by 6 bases and J by 5 bases; unmatched bases: 3. The CDR3 loop reads CASRGQGRYGYTF. The CDR3 DNA is TGTGCCAGCAGGGGACAGGGGAGGTATGGCTACACCTTC.

The chain uses TRBV6-1 and TRBJ1-2; D is ambiguous. Germline lookup yields CDR1 MNHNS and CDR2 SASEGT. V was shortened by 2 bases and J by 4 bases, with 11 bases between the two germline ends. The CDR3 sequence is 14 residues long. The CDR3 sequence: CASSEIRQSYGYTF. CDR3 nucleotides: TGTGCCAGCAGTGAAATTCGCCAGTCCTATGGCTACACCTTC.

This clone was counted a single time. The J gene is TRBJ2-7, the V gene TRBV29-1; possible D gene TRBD2, 6 bases. Trimming took off 4 bases at V and 4 bases at J, with 17 bases between the two ends. Germline CDR1 SQVTM, CDR2 ANQGSEA. There are 14 residues in the CDR3. CDR3 sequence: CSVALMGGGYEQYF. CDR3 in DNA: TGCAGCGTTGCCCTGATGGGGGGAGGATACGAGCAGTACTTC.

CDR3 residues: CSAYPTDFQETQYF. The CDR3 bases are TGCAGCGCTTATCCAACGGACTTCCAAGAGACCCAGTACTTC. This sequence joins TRBV29-1 and TRBJ2-5, with D maybe TRBD2 (5 bases). The germline V gene has CDR1 SQVTM and CDR2 ANQGSEA. The V and J ends lost 7 bases and 1 base respectively, with 16 bases between them. The CDR3 is 14 amino acids.

The chain recombines TRBV5-4 with TRBJ1-1, with D perhaps matching TRBD1 (6 bases). The germline CDR1 and CDR2 sequences are SGHNT and YYREEE (reference sequence). V was trimmed by 2 bases and J by 5 bases, leaving 19 bases between them. The CDR3 loop spans 16 amino acids. The chain's CDR3 is CASSFLGGPAGTEAFF. The CDR3 bases are TGTGCCAGCAGCTTTTTGGGGGGGCCGGCAGGGACTGAAGCTTTCTTT.

The CDR3 DNA sequence: TGTGCCAGCAGTGTTCGGGAGGAGTATAGCAATCAGCCCCAGCATTTT. As protein: CASSVREEYSNQPQHF. The rearrangement joins TRBV6-6 to TRBJ1-5; the D is unclear. This CDR3 spans 16 amino acids. Between the trimmed V and J ends, which lost 5 bases and 0 bases, there was a span of 14 bases. Germline CDR1 MNHNY, CDR2 SVGAGI (reference sequence).

The J gene is TRBJ1-1, the V gene TRBV27, with unresolved D. The CDR3 is 13 residues long. CDR1 is MNHEY, CDR2 SMNVEV, per germline (reference sequence). Between the trimmed V and J ends, which lost 0 bases and 5 bases, there was a span of 7 bases. The CDR3 DNA follows: TGTGCCAGCAGTTTATCCGGGTGGACTGAAGCTTTCTTT. Translating gives CASSLSGWTEAFF.

This clone has only a few counts. This rearrangement joins TRBV4-2 to TRBJ2-7, with a weak D call TRBD1 (5 bases). V lost 1 base and J 7 bases, leaving 20 bases between the germline ends. Germline CDR1 is LGHNA and CDR2 is YNFKEQ. This CDR3 is 16 amino acids long. The CDR3 DNA follows: TGTGCCAGCAGCCAAGGAACCTCCGTCGACAGCCGAGAGCAGTACTTC. Its protein is CASSQGTSVDSREQYF.

This rearrangement joins TRBV18 to TRBJ2-1, with D possibly being TRBD1 (6 bases). Germline loops: CDR1 KGHSH, CDR2 LQKENI. This CDR3 region has 12 residues. The V end lost 3 bases, the J end lost 9 bases, and 9 bases lay between the germline ends. CDR3 nucleotides: TGTGCCAGCTCACCTCAGGGGCCTGAGCAGTTCTTC. It yields the protein CASSPQGPEQFF.

This chain links TRBV19 with TRBJ1-1; D call uncertain. CDR3 length: 14 amino acids. V dropped 4 bases and J dropped 1 base, with 10 bases sitting between them. CDR1 LNHDA and CDR2 SQIVND come from the germline V gene (reference sequence). The CDR3 region has the DNA TGTGCCAGTAGTACCTACGCTCAGAACACTGAAGCTTTCTTT. The encoded protein is CASSTYAQNTEAFF.

This clone has just a few counts. The chain links TRBV7-8 to TRBJ2-7, with 16 positions matching TRBD2. Germline V gives CDR1 SGHVS, CDR2 FQNEAQ. The CDR3 consists of 15 residues. V lost 4 bases, J lost 4 bases, and 1 base stayed unmatched. CDR3 coding DNA: TGTGCCAGCAGCTCGGGACTAGCGGGAGGGTACGAGCAGTACTTC. Its translation is CASSSGLAGGYEQYF.

This clone showed up just a few times. The CDR3 DNA reads TGTGCCAGCAGTTACCCTGAGACAGGGGACAATGAGCAGTTCTTC. Translation: CASSYPETGDNEQFF. This chain links TRBV6-7 with TRBJ2-1; 8 bases agree with TRBD1. TRBV6-7 is assigned to the ORF class and has an uncertain function. The CDR3 runs to 15 residues. With 2 bases clipped from V and 5 bases from J, the junction kept 5 bases outside the gene matches.

J is TRBJ1-2 and V is TRBV28; D may be TRBD1 (5 bases). The CDR3 spans 13 residues. The V gene lost 2 bases and the J gene lost 5 bases, with 9 bases spanning the gap. Germline CDR1 is MDHEN and CDR2 is SYDVKM. The CDR3 here is CASSLRQFYGYTF. DNA for the CDR3: TGTGCCAGCAGTTTAAGACAGTTTTATGGCTACACCTTC.